These T cell receptor beta chains were read from a single sample in a study of cytomegalovirus exposure and HLA in healthy donors. Using immunoSEQ multiplex PCR, the repertoire was profiled, and TCRdb retains in-frame clones only, with some absent. Among 100,000 to 140,000 clones listed, approximately 74% were seen once. Sequenced sample: PBMCs. The receptors were sampled from a woman aged 40 to 50 in good health and CMV-seropositive. The CDR3 runs from the conserved cysteine through the conserved F or W. D genes are given only for firm matches. The size entry is marked missing in some rows and otherwise reads once, few, many or a size class.

V gene: TRBV5-5; J gene: TRBJ2-5; clone size: -; D gene: TRBD1; CDR3 DNA: TGTGCCAGCAGTCCCGGACAGGCAGAGACCCAGTACTTC; CDR3 protein: CASSPGQAETQYF
V gene: TRBV19; J gene: TRBJ1-2; clone size: once; D gene: -; CDR3 DNA: TGTGCCACCTCGTGGCCAATGCTCTATGGCTACACCTTC; CDR3 protein: CATSWPMLYGYTF
V gene: TRBV9; J gene: TRBJ2-3; clone size: few; D gene: TRBD1; CDR3 DNA: TGTGCCAGCAGCGTAGCTCCCGGGACAGGGGTGGGAGATACGCAGTATTTT; CDR3 protein: CASSVAPGTGVGDTQYF
V gene: TRBV2; J gene: TRBJ1-6; clone size: -; D gene: -; CDR3 DNA: TGTGCCAGCGCCGGGCCGCAGGGAGGTCCGAATTCACCCCTCCACTTT; CDR3 protein: CASAGPQGGPNSPLHF
V gene: TRBV5-4; J gene: TRBJ2-5; clone size: -; D gene: TRBD1; CDR3 DNA: TGTGCCAGCAGCCCGACAGGGGGGCATAAAGAGACCCAGTACTTC; CDR3 protein: CASSPTGGHKETQYF
V gene: TRBV6-1; J gene: TRBJ2-1; clone size: -; D gene: TRBD2; CDR3 DNA: TGTGCCACCACTGAGGGACTAGCGGGGGCCCAGGAGCAGTTCTTC; CDR3 protein: CATTEGLAGAQEQFF
V gene: TRBV25-1; J gene: TRBJ1-6; clone size: -; D gene: TRBD1; CDR3 DNA: TGTGCCAGCAGTGATTCAAGGACAGGGGCTAATTCACCCCTCCACTTT; CDR3 protein: CASSDSRTGANSPLHF
V gene: TRBV10-3; J gene: TRBJ1-5; clone size: -; D gene: TRBD1; CDR3 DNA: TGTGCCATCAGCCCAGACTTGACAGGGGGCGGCCAGCCCCAGCATTTT; CDR3 protein: CAISPDLTGGGQPQHF
V gene: TRBV2; J gene: TRBJ1-2; clone size: -; D gene: -; CDR3 DNA: TGTGCCAGCAGTGAAGTAGTAAGGGAGGGCAGCTATGGCTACACCTTC; CDR3 protein: CASSEVVREGSYGYTF
V gene: TRBV6-5; J gene: TRBJ2-3; clone size: -; D gene: -; CDR3 DNA: TGTGCCGCCCGACAGGTGACTAGCACAGATACGCAGTATTTT; CDR3 protein: CAARQVTSTDTQYF
V gene: TRBV19; J gene: TRBJ2-3; clone size: -; D gene: TRBD1; CDR3 DNA: TGTGCCAGTAGTATACAGGGACAGGGGATAAATACGCAGTATTTT; CDR3 protein: CASSIQGQGINTQYF
V gene: TRBV2; J gene: TRBJ1-1; clone size: -; D gene: -; CDR3 DNA: TGTGCCAGCAGGGAGTACACTGAAGCTTTCTTT; CDR3 protein: CASREYTEAFF
V gene: TRBV10-3; J gene: TRBJ1-1; clone size: -; D gene: -; CDR3 DNA: TGTGCCATCAGTAACAGGGAAGAAAGCACTGAAGCTTTCTTT; CDR3 protein: CAISNREESTEAFF
V gene: TRBV9; J gene: TRBJ1-2; clone size: -; D gene: -; CDR3 DNA: TGTGCCAGCAGCAGAACCCCGGGTATCCATGGCTACACCTTC; CDR3 protein: CASSRTPGIHGYTF
V gene: TRBV9; J gene: TRBJ2-2; clone size: -; D gene: TRBD2; CDR3 DNA: TGTGCCAGCAGCGTAGCTTCTAGCGGGAACACCGGGGAGCTGTTTTTT; CDR3 protein: CASSVASSGNTGELFF
V gene: TRBV6-1; J gene: TRBJ1-3; clone size: once; D gene: -; CDR3 DNA: TGTGCCAGCAGTGCGAACCTCCGGGGGGACACCATATATTTT; CDR3 protein: CASSANLRGDTIYF